The present TCR beta chain was sequenced within a study of blood T cell repertoires in COVID-19. V lost 4 bases, J lost 4 bases, and 10 bases stayed unmatched. This CDR3 has 16 amino acids. Germline V lookup: CDR1 SGHRS, CDR2 YFSETQ. Study processing details: Reference gene primer amplification in the assay estimated nucleated cell counts. Method: immunoSEQ multiplex PCR; TCRdb's copy keeps in-frame clones and lacks some. V and J calls and clone size are given by that table; D and trimming were obtained from the DNA. Here the sample spans 150,000 to 200,000 clones, roughly 80% being singletons. This clone has only a few counts.

This TCR derives from a woman aged 30 to 39 with acute or convalescent COVID-19. V gene TRBV5-1 combines with J gene TRBJ2-2; 7 nucleotides agree with TRBD1. Sequenced material: peripheral blood. The CDR3: CASSLPRGQSTGELFF. CDR3 nucleotides: TGCGCCAGCAGCCTCCCAAGGGGACAGAGCACCGGGGAGCTGTTTTTT.